These 12 T cell receptor beta chains were sequenced from one sample in a study of post-analysis software for immune sequencing data. Findings of the study overall: In patients, 4 to 6 TRBV segments were more frequent than in controls, with TRBV5-6, TRBV5-1 and TRBV20-1 among them.

Antigens for these TCRs are unknown. TCR beta cDNA libraries included unique molecular identifiers. TCRdb itself ran the PCR reads through MiXCR, one entry per CDR3 protein. Altogether 700,000 to 900,000 distinct CDR3 sequences are present, roughly 46% being singletons, with the ten largest covering roughly 4.9%. Material for sequencing was blood. These receptors all come from a girl aged 5-17 years with multiple sclerosis.

This clonotype appeared a few times. The chain joins TRBV12-3 or TRBV12-4 to TRBJ2-3, with no clear D. There are 13 residues in the CDR3. V was pared by 4 bases and J by 2 bases, with 7 bases between. CDR3 region: CASSSHITDTQYF. In nucleotides, the CDR3 is TGTGCCAGCAGTTCGCACATCACAGATACGCAGTATTTT.

On this clonotype itself: One junction end does not reproduce the germline sequence, and a read error may be involved. This chain connects TRBV6-2 or TRBV6-3 to TRBJ2-1, with 12 bases matching TRBD2. Looked up from germline, CDR1 is MNHEY and CDR2 is SVGEGT. The CDR3 runs 17 residues. The CDR3 DNA reads TGTGCCAGCAGTTCACTAAGGACTAGCGGGAACGACAATGAGCGGTTCTTC. Amino acids: CASSSLRTSGNDNERFF.

This chain uses TRBV7-2 with TRBJ2-3; the match to TRBD2 covers 7 bases. The CDR3 is 14 residues long. The germline gives CDR1 SGHTA, CDR2 FQGNSA. V was pared by 4 bases and J by 8 bases, with 9 bases of the junction left unmatched. CDR3 bases: TGTGCCAGCAGCTACCGGGCGGGAGCCTCTACGCAGTATTTT. As protein: CASSYRAGASTQYF.

This chain uses TRBV7-9 with TRBJ2-5, with unresolved D. The end of the DNA fits TRBJ2-7 better, so the J call may be wrong. CDR1 and CDR2 from the germline V gene are SEHNR and FQNEAQ (reference sequence). The CDR3 has 13 amino acids. DNA for the CDR3: TGTGCCAGCAGCCCCTACGGGCCGGACGAGCAGTACTTC. Residues: CASSPYGPDEQYF.

The chain is built from TRBV6-4 and TRBJ2-1, with 12 bases matching TRBD2. This CDR3 region has 15 residues. Germline loops: CDR1 MRHNA, CDR2 SNTAGT. The junction had 5 bases not matched to a gene; V was cut back by 2 bases and J by 9 bases. The CDR3 loop reads CASSDLAGGSGEQFF. In nucleotides, the CDR3 is TGTGCCAGCAGTGACCTAGCGGGAGGGAGTGGTGAGCAGTTCTTC.

The chain couples TRBV24-1 to TRBJ2-7, with 7 bases aligning to TRBD2. Unmatched junction bases numbered 15, after V lost 10 bases and J lost 10 bases. Per the germline V gene, CDR1 is KGHDR and CDR2 is SFDVKD. CDR3 length: 13 residues. In DNA form, the CDR3 reads TGTGCCACGGCCAGCGGGAACCCGGCGGCCCAGTACTTC. Amino acid sequence: CATASGNPAAQYF.

This chain connects TRBV12-3 or TRBV12-4 to TRBJ1-2; no definite D call. Trimming took off 6 bases at V and 1 base at J, with 9 bases between the two ends. The CDR3 totals 13 residues. The CDR3 region has the DNA TGTGCCAGCAGCCTGGAATTTAACTATGGCTACACCTTC. Encoded protein: CASSLEFNYGYTF.

In its sample, this clonotype was seen a few times. The CDR3 bases are TGTGCCAGCTCACCCTATAGTGGCGGGAGTTCCAGGGATGAGCAGTTCTTC. Amino acid sequence: CASSPYSGGSSRDEQFF. V gene TRBV18 combines with J gene TRBJ2-1, with 7 bases that match TRBD2. Per germline, CDR1 KGHSH and CDR2 LQKENI. The CDR3 has 17 amino acids. The V segment lost 3 bases and the J segment 8 bases; nucleotides outside the gene matches: 16.

This sequence joins TRBV7-9 and TRBJ2-7; tentative D call: TRBD1 (6 bases). V was trimmed by 3 bases and J by 3 bases, leaving 12 bases between them. CDR1 and CDR2 (germline): SEHNR, FQNEAQ (reference sequence). The CDR3 consists of 14 residues. DNA of the CDR3: TGTGCCAGCAGCTTTTCCCAGGGGAGCTACGAGCAGTACTTC. Translation gives CASSFSQGSYEQYF.

J is TRBJ2-3 and V is TRBV27; tentatively, D is TRBD2 (5 bases). CDR3 length: 16 residues. V gave up 3 bases and J gave up 1 base, with 14 bases separating them. Germline loops: CDR1 MNHEY, CDR2 SMNVEV (reference sequence). Here the CDR3 DNA reads TGTGCCAGCAGTTTTCGGACTCTCGGAGGCACAGATACGCAGTATTTT. Amino acids: CASSFRTLGGTDTQYF.

The J gene is TRBJ2-1, the V gene TRBV28; a possible D gene is TRBD1 (5 bases). V was clipped by 3 bases and J by 2 bases, with 5 bases between them. CDR3 size: 13 residues. Germline CDR1 is MDHEN and CDR2 is SYDVKM. This CDR3 is CASSLTAYNEQFF. CDR3 bases: TGTGCCAGCAGTTTGACAGCCTACAATGAGCAGTTCTTC.

This clonotype was detected many times. The chain has TRBV5-5 and TRBJ2-3, with 7 bases fitting TRBD2. CDR1 is SGHKS, CDR2 YYEKEE, per germline (reference sequence). J lost 6 bases, V lost 0 bases, and 4 bases had no gene match. This CDR3 region has 14 residues. This CDR3 is CASSLEGRGDTQYF. In nucleotides, the CDR3 is TGTGCCAGCAGCTTGGAAGGGCGGGGGGATACGCAGTATTTT.